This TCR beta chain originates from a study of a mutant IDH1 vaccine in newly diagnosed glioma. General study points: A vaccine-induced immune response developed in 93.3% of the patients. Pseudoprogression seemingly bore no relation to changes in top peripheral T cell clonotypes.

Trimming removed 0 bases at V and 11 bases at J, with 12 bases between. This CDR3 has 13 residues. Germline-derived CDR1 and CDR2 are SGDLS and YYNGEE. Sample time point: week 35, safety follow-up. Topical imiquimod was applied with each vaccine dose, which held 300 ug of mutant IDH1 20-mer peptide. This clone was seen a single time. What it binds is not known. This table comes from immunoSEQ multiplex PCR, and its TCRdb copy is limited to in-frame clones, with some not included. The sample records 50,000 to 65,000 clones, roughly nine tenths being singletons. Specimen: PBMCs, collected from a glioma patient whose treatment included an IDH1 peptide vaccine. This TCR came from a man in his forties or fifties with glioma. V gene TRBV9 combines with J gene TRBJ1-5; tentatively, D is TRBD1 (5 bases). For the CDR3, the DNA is TGTGCCAGCAGCGTAGCTCCGGAGGGGTCCCAGCATTTT. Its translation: CASSVAPEGSQHF.